This T cell receptor beta chain emerged from a study of T cells in Graves' hyperthyroidism and ophthalmopathy. The study's findings and limits: Blood also held most thyroid clonotypes expanded beyond 0.001.

Among the patients, aged 18 to 65, hyperthyroidism was newly diagnosed and had lasted under 2 months. Uncontrolled infection, other autoimmune disease, pregnancy or lactation led to exclusion. Template material for amplifying TCR beta CDR3 regions consisted of RNA transcripts. HTBI primers were the set used in a first-round RT-PCR of the TCR CDR3. In TCRdb, the multiplex PCR reads were re-called with MiXCR into one record per CDR3 protein. This table has hundreds of thousands of distinct CDR3 sequences, 15% to 20% appearing once. Germline CDR1 is MDHEN and CDR2 is SYDVKM. The CDR3 has 18 residues. V was pared by 2 bases and J by 3 bases, with 17 bases between. Regarding this clonotype: Its specificity is unknown.

The chain employs TRBV28 and TRBJ2-6; TRBD1 might be the D (5 bases). Sequences were obtained from blood. The receptor was derived from a woman aged 25 to 39 with Graves' hyperthyroidism. The CDR3 nucleotides read TGTGCCAGCAGTTTACAGGGTATAAGTCTTGGTGGGGCCAACGTCCTGACTTTC. This sequence encodes CASSLQGISLGGANVLTF.